This T cell receptor beta chain was recorded in a study of T cells after posttransplantation cyclophosphamide. This clone was counted at least ten times. The data were produced by immunoSEQ multiplex PCR, yet TCRdb's version contains in-frame clones alone and is incomplete. The data show over 35,000 clones, with none appearing a single time. The CDR3 is made up of 15 amino acids. Germline loops: CDR1 LNHDA, CDR2 SQIVND (reference sequence). V was trimmed by 5 bases and J by 9 bases, leaving 20 bases between them. Sequenced input: PBMCs. This sequence joins TRBV19 and TRBJ2-1, with D possibly being TRBD2 (6 bases). The origin of this receptor is a man aged 40-49 years in good health, CMV-negative, and a related stem cell transplant donor. The CDR3 DNA is TGTGCCAGTAGTGTGGCGAGACTAGAAGGGCTTGAGCAGTTCTTC. It yields the protein CASSVARLEGLEQFF.